Sequencing of this T cell receptor (beta chain) was carried out in a study of graft-versus-host responses after intestinal transplantation. Looking at the study overall: Recipients received multivisceral, liver-intestinal, or isolated intestinal transplants. Uniformly, recipients were administered anti-thymocyte globulin induction with subsequent tacrolimus and steroids for about 3 years. Whole-study results and caveats: Allografts from individuals with graft-donor T cell macrochimerism displayed high graft-versus-host to host-versus-graft clonal ratios.

Method: immunoSEQ multiplex PCR; TCRdb's copy keeps in-frame clones and lacks some. The sample records fewer than 95,000 clones, around 92% being singletons. The germline V gene has CDR1 LGHNA and CDR2 YSLEER. The CDR3 extends over 16 amino acids. V was pared by 4 bases and J by 7 bases, with 8 bases of the junction left unmatched. A note on this clone: Antigen unknown.

The chain couples TRBV4-3 to TRBJ2-1; 12 positions match TRBD2. Sample: unstimulated CD8+ T cells sorted from spleen or lymph node cells, taken before transplant. This TCR was sampled from a human donor who was the organ donor for an intestinal transplant. The CDR3 DNA reads TGCGCCAGCAGCCCTTTACTAGCGGGGGGTAGTAATGAGCAGTTCTTC. It translates to CASSPLLAGGSNEQFF.